This T cell receptor (beta chain) came from a study of blood T cell repertoires in COVID-19. Across the whole study: Acute and convalescent COVID-19 samples came from the United States, Italy and Spain.

Trimming at V came to 1 base and at J to 5 bases, leaving 4 bases not matched to a gene. CDR1 is MGHRA and CDR2 is YSYEKL in the germline V gene. This CDR3 is built from 14 residues. Some clones are missing from TCRdb's copy, which holds only in-frame ones; the method was immunoSEQ multiplex PCR. Among about 190,000 clones listed, 84% were seen once. The TCR sequence derives from a woman in her sixties or seventies with active or convalescent COVID-19. The sequenced material came from peripheral blood. This chain joins TRBV4-1 and TRBJ1-1; TRBD1 agrees at 7 bases. The DNA for the CDR3 is TGCGCCAGCAGCCAAGCCAGGGGGATTACTGAAGCTTTCTTT. Its protein product is CASSQARGITEAFF.